The 31 T cell receptor beta chains given below trace back to one sample, sequenced in a study of CD8 T cells in ankylosing spondylitis. Study-wide points: Several highly homologous variants made up a TCR beta motif, and this motif appeared characteristic of ankylosing spondylitis blood.

TCRdb recomputed calls from the 5' RACE reads with MiXCR, one row per CDR3 protein. The sample has under 850,000 distinct CDR3 sequences; 15% to 20% are singletons. Antigens for these TCRs are unknown. The sequenced material came from blood, either unsorted or a sorted T cell fraction (not recorded which). Source of these receptors: a male donor with ankylosing spondylitis.

This clonotype is a singleton in its sample. This sequence joins TRBV27 and TRBJ1-6; D is possibly TRBD1 (5 bases). The CDR3 loop spans 14 amino acids. Germline CDR1 and CDR2: MNHEY and SMNVEV (reference sequence). Between the trimmed V and J ends, which lost 3 bases and 7 bases, there was a span of 10 bases. This CDR3 is CASSLNRLNSPLHF. In DNA, the CDR3 is TGTGCCAGCAGTTTGAACAGGTTAAATTCACCCCTCCACTTT.

This clonotype was detected ten times or more. The chain uses TRBV11-3 and TRBJ2-5; D call uncertain. Germline V lookup: CDR1 SGHNT, CDR2 YENEEA. Trimming cost V 1 base and J 7 bases, with 7 bases left between them. The CDR3 has 12 amino acids. The CDR3: CASSLVHGTQYF. Here the CDR3 DNA reads TGTGCCAGCAGCTTAGTCCATGGGACCCAGTACTTC.

Here the CDR3 reads CSAREGSGYEQYF. The DNA of the CDR3 is TGCAGTGCTAGAGAGGGTAGCGGGTACGAGCAGTACTTC. This sequence joins TRBV20-1 and TRBJ2-7; 7 bases map to TRBD2. The germline gives CDR1 DFQATT, CDR2 SNEGSKA (reference sequence). This CDR3 contains 13 residues. V shed 0 bases, J shed 4 bases, and the junction held 3 bases outside the gene matches.

Concerning this clonotype itself: The junction departs from germline at one end; a sequencing error may be responsible. This sequence joins TRBV7-2 and TRBJ2-5, with no clear D. The CDR3 is 13 amino acids. Germline-derived CDR1 and CDR2 are SGHTA and FQGNSA. The CDR3 protein is CASSLDRRETQYF. The DNA of the CDR3 is TGTGCCAGCAGTTTAGACCGGAGAGAGACCCAGTACTTC. Full variable domain (remainder filled in from reference TRBV7-2 and TRBJ2-5): GAGVSQSPSNKVTEKGKDVELRCDPISGHTALYWYRQSLGQGLEFLIYFQGNSAPDKSGLPSDRFSAERTGGSVSTLTIQRTQQEDSAVYLCASSLDRRETQYFGPGTRLLVL.

This clonotype was counted a few times. The gene calls are TRBV4-2 and TRBJ2-1; D gene uncertain. The germline CDR1 and CDR2 sequences are LGHNA and YNFKEQ. This CDR3 is built from 15 residues. V was pared by 0 bases and J by 0 bases, with 6 bases between. The DNA of the CDR3 is TGTGCCAGCAGCCAAGATTCCCTCTCCTACAATGAGCAGTTCTTC. Encoded protein: CASSQDSLSYNEQFF.

The J gene is TRBJ2-5, the V gene TRBV12-3 or TRBV12-4; D may be TRBD1 (5 bases). V gave up 7 bases and J gave up 5 bases, with 11 bases separating them. The CDR3 sequence is 12 residues long. This chain's CDR3 is CASTSKGETQYF. Written as DNA, the CDR3 is TGTGCCAGCACCTCCAAGGGGGAGACCCAGTACTTC.

A few counts support this clonotype. The chain links TRBV7-3 to TRBJ2-6, with D perhaps TRBD1 (6 bases). CDR3 length: 15 residues. V dropped 5 bases and J dropped 4 bases, with 12 bases sitting between them. Germline-derived CDR1 and CDR2 are SGHTA and FQGTGA. The CDR3 DNA reads as TGTGCCAGCAGCCCGGGACAAACAGGGGCCAACGTCCTGACTTTC. Residues: CASSPGQTGANVLTF.

This sequence joins TRBV19 and TRBJ1-1; D is possibly TRBD1 (5 bases). Germline loops: CDR1 LNHDA, CDR2 SQIVND (reference sequence). Trimming took 3 bases from V and 4 from J, leaving 6 bases between them. This CDR3 has 12 amino acids. The DNA for the CDR3 is TGTGCCAGTAGTATCGGGGCCACTGAAGCTTTCTTT. Translation: CASSIGATEAFF.

This clonotype was found many times. The chain combines TRBV7-3 with TRBJ1-5; D is unresolved. The CDR3 runs 14 residues. V lost 1 base to trimming and J lost 2 bases, with 6 bases between them. The germline gives CDR1 SGHTA, CDR2 FQGTGA. The CDR3 protein is CASSLNGGNQPQHF. The CDR3 DNA sequence: TGTGCCAGCAGCTTAAACGGGGGCAATCAGCCCCAGCATTTT.

This clonotype was detected only a few times. The chain couples TRBV24-1 to TRBJ2-5; D might be TRBD1 or TRBD2, each matching 5 bases. The CDR3 extends over 14 amino acids. Germline CDR1 reads KGHDR; CDR2 reads SFDVKD. Trimming cost V 5 bases and J 0 bases, with 9 bases left between them. CDR3 in DNA: TGTGCCACCAGTGGTCGGGACCACCAAGAGACCCAGTACTTC. Amino acids: CATSGRDHQETQYF.

This chain uses TRBV20-1 with TRBJ1-2; TRBD1 is a possible D gene (5 bases). V shed 6 bases and J shed 6 bases, with 14 bases lying between them. This CDR3 is built from 12 residues. Germline V CDR1 and CDR2: DFQATT, SNEGSKA (reference sequence). The CDR3 is CSAALRGDGYTF. CDR3 in DNA: TGCAGTGCCGCCTTGAGAGGGGATGGCTACACCTTC.

The J gene is TRBJ2-1, the V gene TRBV6-2 or TRBV6-3, with a possible D match to TRBD2 (6 bases). The germline gives CDR1 MNHEY, CDR2 SVGEGT. This CDR3 has 16 amino acids. The ends were cut back, 2 bases at V and 5 bases at J, with 16 bases in the middle. CDR3 nucleotide sequence: TGTGCCAGCAGTTACCCCCAGCGGACTAATAACAATGAGCAGTTCTTC. Protein product: CASSYPQRTNNNEQFF.

The chain links TRBV12-3 or TRBV12-4 to TRBJ1-1; TRBD1 aligns across 10 bases. V was clipped by 7 bases and J by 5 bases; unmatched bases: 7. CDR3 length: 14 amino acids. Written as DNA, the CDR3 is TGTGCCAGCAAAGACAGGGGGCGTCGTACTGAAGCTTTCTTT. This gives the protein CASKDRGRRTEAFF.

The CDR3 nucleotides read TGTGCCAGCAGTACTCAGACAAGGGACACTGAAGCTTTCTTT. Translated, it gives CASSTQTRDTEAFF. The chain employs TRBV12-3 or TRBV12-4 and TRBJ1-1; D uncertain. This CDR3 has 14 residues. V lost 5 bases, J lost 3 bases, and 13 bases lay in between.

This clonotype has ten or more counts. V and J are TRBV20-1 and TRBJ2-3; maybe TRBD1 (5 bases). V was pared by 6 bases and J by 0 bases, with 16 bases between. This CDR3 comprises 15 residues. From germline, CDR1 is DFQATT and CDR2 SNEGSKA (reference sequence). This CDR3 is CSASRQTPSTDTQYF. The CDR3 region has the DNA TGCAGTGCGAGTCGACAGACCCCTAGCACAGATACGCAGTATTTT.

The sample holds a few counts of this clonotype. The V and J genes are TRBV7-9 and TRBJ2-2; 9 bases agree with TRBD1. Germline V gives CDR1 SEHNR, CDR2 FQNEAQ (reference sequence). The ends lost 5 bases at V and 9 bases at J; junction bases unmatched: 7. The CDR3 runs to 14 residues. CDR3 in amino acids: CASSITGTGRELFF. CDR3 in DNA: TGTGCCAGCAGCATTACCGGGACAGGGAGGGAGCTGTTTTTT.

There are many counts of this clonotype. The chain couples TRBV29-1 to TRBJ1-2; D call uncertain. CDR3 length: 11 residues. Per the germline V gene, CDR1 is SQVTM and CDR2 is ANQGSEA. Trimming left V 4 bases short and J 6 bases short, with 9 bases between. CDR3 in DNA: TGCAGCGTTGCCGCAGATAATGGCTACACCTTC. Encoded protein: CSVAADNGYTF.

This clonotype was detected a few times. The rearrangement uses TRBV11-2 and TRBJ2-1; 16 bases match TRBD2. V shed 1 base and J 1 base; nucleotides not matched to a gene: 7. Looked up from germline, CDR1 is SGHAT and CDR2 is FQNNGV. The CDR3 runs 20 residues. The CDR3 is CASSLGGTSGRALSYNEQFF. Written as DNA, the CDR3 is TGTGCCAGCAGCTTAGGAGGGACTAGCGGGAGGGCCCTATCCTACAATGAGCAGTTCTTC.

The rearrangement uses TRBV12-3 or TRBV12-4 and TRBJ2-1, with 8 bases aligning to TRBD2. The CDR3 is made up of 14 amino acids. V dropped 3 bases and J dropped 8; count of bases not matched to a gene: 6. The CDR3 bases are TGTGCCAGCAGTTTCGGGAGGGTTATCCATGAGCAGTTCTTC. Its translation: CASSFGRVIHEQFF.

The genes are TRBV15 and TRBJ2-1; possibly TRBD1 for D (6 bases). The CDR3 runs 15 residues. The germline CDR1 and CDR2 sequences are LNHNV and YYDKDF (reference sequence). V shed 1 base and J shed 8 bases, with 15 bases lying between them. CDR3 coding DNA: TGTGCCACCAGCAGAGGGGCAGGGGATGTTGATGAGCAGTTCTTC. Translation: CATSRGAGDVDEQFF.

This sequence joins TRBV6-1 and TRBJ2-5, with D unclear. Germline CDR1 MNHNS, CDR2 SASEGT. This CDR3 region has 15 residues. The CDR3 spells CASKETRFPGWTQYF. The DNA of the CDR3 is TGTGCTTCCAAGGAAACGAGATTTCCTGGTTGGACCCAGTACTTC.

The V call is TRBV28, the J call TRBJ2-6; D is unresolved. CDR1 MDHEN and CDR2 SYDVKM come from the germline V gene. The CDR3 length is 18 residues. V was pared by 3 bases and J by 2 bases, with 17 bases between. CDR3 sequence reads: CASSFGRSPGPGANVLTF. CDR3 coding DNA: TGTGCCAGCAGTTTCGGACGCTCCCCCGGCCCTGGGGCCAACGTCCTGACTTTC.

This clonotype occurred a few times. The chain has TRBV12-3 or TRBV12-4 and TRBJ1-1; D unresolved. The ends were cut back, 6 bases at V and 11 bases at J, with 16 bases in the middle. CDR3 size: 12 residues. The CDR3 is CASSHKRIGAFF. Written as DNA, the CDR3 is TGTGCCAGCAGCCACAAAAGGATTGGGGCTTTCTTT.

The CDR3: CASTLLGGTNTEAFF. The CDR3, as DNA: TGTGCCAGCACCCTTTTGGGGGGGACGAACACTGAAGCTTTCTTT. The chain has TRBV7-2 and TRBJ1-1, with a possible D match to TRBD1 (5 bases). Germline CDR1 reads SGHTA; CDR2 reads FQGNSA. The CDR3 has 15 residues. Between the trimmed V and J ends, which lost 7 bases and 1 base, there was a span of 16 bases.

This clonotype was seen more than once but under ten times. One end of the junction varies from germline; a read error may be responsible. V usage is TRBV7-7 and J usage is TRBJ2-5; the D is unclear. The V gene's germline CDR1 is SSHAT and CDR2 FNYEAQ (reference sequence). The CDR3 consists of 13 residues. The CDR3 loop is CASSLILQETQYF. CDR3 bases: TGTGCTAGCAGCTTGATCCTACAAGAGACCCAGTACTTC.

The chain links TRBV4-1 to TRBJ2-7, with TRBD2 matching over 9 bases. This CDR3 is built from 15 residues. V trimming: 4 bases; J trimming: 2 bases; junction bases outside the gene matches: 6. CDR1 MGHRA and CDR2 YSYEKL come from the germline V gene. The CDR3: CASSLSGSSPYEQYF. CDR3 nucleotide sequence: TGCGCCAGCAGCCTTAGCGGGAGTTCCCCCTACGAGCAGTACTTC.

The rearrangement uses TRBV20-1 and TRBJ1-5; D remains ambiguous. CDR3 length: 13 residues. The germline V gene has CDR1 DFQATT and CDR2 SNEGSKA (reference sequence). The ends were cut back, 3 bases at V and 11 bases at J, with 17 bases in the middle. The DNA of the CDR3 is TGCAGTGCTAGGTCGAGCGGCTTTCCCTCCCAGCATTTT. Its protein product is CSARSSGFPSQHF.

This clonotype came up a few times. The CDR3, as DNA: TGTGCCAGCAGCTTAGCCGGGACAGGGCGCCAAGAGACCCAGTACTTC. Translation: CASSLAGTGRQETQYF. The rearrangement links TRBV7-9 to TRBJ2-5; TRBD1 matches at 9 bases. This CDR3 contains 16 residues. The trim removed 0 bases at V and 1 base at J, leaving 3 bases unmatched. Looked up from germline, CDR1 is SEHNR and CDR2 is FQNEAQ (reference sequence).

This clonotype was counted ten times or more. V and J are TRBV14 and TRBJ2-7; a weak D match, TRBD2 (6 bases). The CDR3 spans 13 residues. CDR1 SGHDN and CDR2 FVKESK come from the germline V gene. The V and J ends lost 8 bases and 6 bases respectively, with 17 bases between them. This chain's CDR3 is CASSHSGRGEQYF. The CDR3 bases are TGTGCCAGCTCTCACAGCGGGCGTGGCGAGCAGTACTTC.

The chain couples TRBV3-1 to TRBJ2-7; 7 bases fit TRBD2. The length of the CDR3 is 12 residues. The germline V gene has CDR1 LGHDT and CDR2 YNNKEL (reference sequence). Trimming cost V 5 bases and J 5 bases; bases outside gene matches: 3. CDR3 region: CASSFGLDEQYF. CDR3 bases: TGTGCCAGCAGCTTCGGACTAGACGAGCAGTACTTC.

V gene TRBV5-1 combines with J gene TRBJ2-1; 10 bases match TRBD2. CDR3 length equals 16 residues. CDR1 SGHRS and CDR2 YFSETQ come from the germline V gene. J was trimmed by 5 bases and V by 4 bases; bases with no gene match: 9. CDR3 nucleotide sequence: TGCGCCAGCAGCCCCCCCTGGACTAGCGGTAACAATGAGCAGTTCTTC. It is translated as CASSPPWTSGNNEQFF.